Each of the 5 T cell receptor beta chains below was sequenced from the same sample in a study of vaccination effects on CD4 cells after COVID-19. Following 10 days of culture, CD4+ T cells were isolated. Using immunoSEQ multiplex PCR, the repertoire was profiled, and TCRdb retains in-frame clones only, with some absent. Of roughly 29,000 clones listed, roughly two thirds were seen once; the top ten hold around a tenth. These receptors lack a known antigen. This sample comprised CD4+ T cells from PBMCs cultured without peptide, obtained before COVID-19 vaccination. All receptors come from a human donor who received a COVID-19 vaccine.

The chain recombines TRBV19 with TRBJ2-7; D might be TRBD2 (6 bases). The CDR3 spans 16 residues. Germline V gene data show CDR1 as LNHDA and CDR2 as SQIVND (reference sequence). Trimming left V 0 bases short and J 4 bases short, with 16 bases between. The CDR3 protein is CASSIDAGPGGYEQYF. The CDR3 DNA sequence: TGTGCCAGTAGTATAGACGCGGGGCCCGGGGGTTACGAGCAGTACTTC.

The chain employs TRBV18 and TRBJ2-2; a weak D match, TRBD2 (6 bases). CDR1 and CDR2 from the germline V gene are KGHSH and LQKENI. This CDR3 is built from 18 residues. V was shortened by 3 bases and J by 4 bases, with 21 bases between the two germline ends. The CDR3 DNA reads TGTGCCAGCTCACCTATATCGGACCCTCGGAGGGTCACCGGGGAGCTGTTTTTT. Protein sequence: CASSPISDPRRVTGELFF.

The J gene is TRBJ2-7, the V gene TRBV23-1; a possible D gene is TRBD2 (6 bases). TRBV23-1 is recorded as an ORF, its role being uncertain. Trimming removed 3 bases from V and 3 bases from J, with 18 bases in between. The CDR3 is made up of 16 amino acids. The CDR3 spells CASSHPSAIVLYEQYF. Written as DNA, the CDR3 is TGCGCCAGCAGTCATCCTAGCGCCATCGTACTCTACGAGCAGTACTTC.

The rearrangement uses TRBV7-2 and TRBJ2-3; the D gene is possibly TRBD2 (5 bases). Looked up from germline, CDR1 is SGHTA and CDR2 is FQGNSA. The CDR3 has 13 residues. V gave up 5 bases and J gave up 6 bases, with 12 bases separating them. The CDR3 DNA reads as TGTGCCAGCAGCCCAACTAGGCGGGATACGCAGTATTTT. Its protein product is CASSPTRRDTQYF.

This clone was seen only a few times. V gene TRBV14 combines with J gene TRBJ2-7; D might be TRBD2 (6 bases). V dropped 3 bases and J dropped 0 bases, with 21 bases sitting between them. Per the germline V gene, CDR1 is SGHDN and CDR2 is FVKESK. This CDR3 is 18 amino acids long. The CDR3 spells CASSHSWGGAASSYEQYF. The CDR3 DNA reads TGTGCCAGCAGCCACTCCTGGGGCGGGGCGGCTAGCTCCTACGAGCAGTACTTC.